This TCR beta chain originates from a study of cytomegalovirus exposure and HLA in healthy donors. Trimming shortened V by 0 bases and J by 8 bases, and 13 bases separated the two germline ends. The CDR3 is made up of 15 amino acids. From germline, CDR1 is KGHSH and CDR2 LQKENI. The PCR made use of 60 Vbeta and 13 Jbeta primers. Measured with immunoSEQ multiplex PCR; TCRdb has only the in-frame clones, and not every one. The profile covers about 76,000 clones, with 73% appearing a single time and about 15% taken by the ten largest. The receptor was isolated from a woman aged 40-49 years in good health and CMV-seropositive. This sequence joins TRBV18 and TRBJ1-4; the D is unclear. Sequencing used PBMCs. The CDR3 loop reads CASSPPLYSREKLFF. The CDR3 coding sequence is TGTGCCAGCTCACCACCGCTATACAGCCGAGAAAAACTGTTTTTT.